This entry is about one TCR beta chain. Produced via immunoSEQ multiplex PCR; TCRdb's table is partial and in-frame only. Of 60,000 to 75,000 clones in the sample, about 80% were seen once. This specimen belongs to a study of control samples from healthy donors and cancer patients. Between the trimmed V and J ends, which lost 2 bases and 6 bases, there was a span of 13 bases. This CDR3 contains 14 residues. The germline V gene encodes CDR1 MNHNY and CDR2 SVGAGI (reference sequence). The chain couples TRBV6-6 to TRBJ1-2; the D is unclear. The specimen was blood. The clonotype originates from a man aged 45-65 years in good health. The CDR3 is CASSYGGRNNGYTF. DNA of the CDR3: TGTGCCAGCAGTTACGGAGGGCGCAATAATGGCTACACCTTC.